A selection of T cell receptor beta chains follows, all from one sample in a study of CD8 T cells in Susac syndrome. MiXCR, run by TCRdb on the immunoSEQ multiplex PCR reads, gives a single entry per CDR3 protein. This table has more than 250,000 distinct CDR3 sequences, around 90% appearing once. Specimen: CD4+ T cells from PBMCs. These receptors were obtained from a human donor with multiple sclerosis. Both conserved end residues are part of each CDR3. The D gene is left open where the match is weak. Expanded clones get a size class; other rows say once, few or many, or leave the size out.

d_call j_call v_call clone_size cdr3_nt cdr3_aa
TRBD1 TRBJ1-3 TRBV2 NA TGTGCCAGCATGACAATCGTGGGGACAGGGAGAACTCTCTCTGGAAACACCATATATTTT CASMTIVGTGRTLSGNTIYF
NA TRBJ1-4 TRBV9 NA TGTGCCAGCAGCGTAGGAGGGAGGGGATTTGGTATTGAAAAACTGTTTTTT CASSVGGRGFGIEKLFF
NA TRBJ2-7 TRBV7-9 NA TGTGCCAGCAGCTTTTACGGTCGAAATCTTAACGAGCAGTACTTC CASSFYGRNLNEQYF
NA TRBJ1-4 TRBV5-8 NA TGTGCCAGCAGGAAACCAGGGGATTCTGAAAAACTGTTTTTT CASRKPGDSEKLFF
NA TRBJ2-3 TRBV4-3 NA TGCGCCAGCAGCCCTAGCTTCCCAGGAGGGGATACGCAGTATTTT CASSPSFPGGDTQYF
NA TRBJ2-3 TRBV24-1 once TGTGCCACCAGTGACCCGACCTTTACAGATACGCAGTATTTT CATSDPTFTDTQYF
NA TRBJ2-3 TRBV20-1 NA TGCAGTGCGGCCCCTAGCTCAGATACGCAGTATTTT CSAAPSSDTQYF
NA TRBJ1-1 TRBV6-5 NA TGTGCCAGCAGTTACTCGGTAGGTCCTGCAGGAGTGACTGAAGCTTTCTTT CASSYSVGPAGVTEAFF
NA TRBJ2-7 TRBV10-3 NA TGTGCCATCAGCCAGGGGGGCGGGGGCCGGTACGAGCAGTACTTC CAISQGGGGRYEQYF
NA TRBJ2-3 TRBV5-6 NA TGTGCCAGCAGCTTGGTGGTACCCACAGATACGCAGTATTTT CASSLVVPTDTQYF
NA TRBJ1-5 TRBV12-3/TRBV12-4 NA TGTGCCAGCAGTTTAAGGACCAGCAATCAGCCCCAGCATTTT CASSLRTSNQPQHF
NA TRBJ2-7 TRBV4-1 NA TGCGCCAGCAGCCAAGGGAGTCCGTCGGGGGCCTACGAGCAGTACTTC CASSQGSPSGAYEQYF
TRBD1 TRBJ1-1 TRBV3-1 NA TGTGCCAGCAGCCGCCTCGGGACAGGAACTTTGAGGTACACTGAAGCTTTCTTT CASSRLGTGTLRYTEAFF
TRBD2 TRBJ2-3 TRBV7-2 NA TGTGCCAGCAGCTTACGGGAGGGGCCCGATACGCAGTATTTT CASSLREGPDTQYF
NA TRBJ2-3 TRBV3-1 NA TGTGCCAGCAGCCATGGAACTAGCACAGATACGCAGTATTTT CASSHGTSTDTQYF
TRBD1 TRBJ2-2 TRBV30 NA TGTGCCTGGAGTAACAGGGGACCTAACACCGGGGAGCTGTTTTTT CAWSNRGPNTGELFF
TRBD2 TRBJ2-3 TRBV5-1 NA TGCGCCAGCAGCTTAGGGTTCAGCGGGGGAGGAGATACGCAGTATTTT CASSLGFSGGGDTQYF
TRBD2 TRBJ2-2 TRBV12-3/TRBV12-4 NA TGTGCCAGCACTGGAGATAGCGGGGCGAACACCGGGGAGCTGTTTTTT CASTGDSGANTGELFF
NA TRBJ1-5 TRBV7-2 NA TGTGCCAGCAGCTTAAAAGCGGATCAGCCCCAGCATTTT CASSLKADQPQHF
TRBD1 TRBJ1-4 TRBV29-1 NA TGCAGCGTTGAAGAGACAGGGCCTTCGGCACTGTTTTTT CSVEETGPSALFF
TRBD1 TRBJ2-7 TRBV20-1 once TGCAGTGCTAGAGATCTGAGTAGGACAGGCCCCTACGAGCAGTACTTC CSARDLSRTGPYEQYF
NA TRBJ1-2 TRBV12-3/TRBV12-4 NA TGTGCCAGCAGTTTTTCGACCTATGGCTACACCTTC CASSFSTYGYTF
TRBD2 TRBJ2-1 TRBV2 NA TGTGCCAGCAATGTGGGCGGGGGGCCAGGAAATGAGCAGTTCTTC CASNVGGGPGNEQFF
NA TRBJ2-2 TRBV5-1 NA TGCGCCAGCAGCTTGGTGGGGGGAGCGGTCACCGGGGAGCTGTTTTTT CASSLVGGAVTGELFF
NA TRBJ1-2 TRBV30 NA TGTGCCTGGTCTCGGGCCTCCGGGACCAACTATGGCTACACCTTC CAWSRASGTNYGYTF
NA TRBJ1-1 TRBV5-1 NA TGCGCCAGCAGCTTGTTTTGGGGAGGTGAAGCTTTCTTT CASSLFWGGEAFF
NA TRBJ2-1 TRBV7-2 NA TGTGCCAGCAGCCTAACCCCCGGCGGGTCCTCCTACAATGAGCAGTTCTTC CASSLTPGGSSYNEQFF
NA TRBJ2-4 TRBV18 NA TGTGCCAGCTCACCACCCGGCGGATCCCGGAACATTCAGTACTTC CASSPPGGSRNIQYF
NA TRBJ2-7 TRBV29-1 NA TGCAGCGTCGGATTACCCTACGAGCAGTACTTC CSVGLPYEQYF
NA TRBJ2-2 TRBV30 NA TGTGCCTGGGCGCGGGATATCGGAAACACCGGGGAGCTGTTTTTT CAWARDIGNTGELFF
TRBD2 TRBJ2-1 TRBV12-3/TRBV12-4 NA TGTGCCAGCAGGCAGCGGGGGGCCCCCAATGAGCAGTTCTTC CASRQRGAPNEQFF
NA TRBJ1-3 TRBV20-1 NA TGCAGTGCTAGGGGTCAGAGCTCTGGAAACACCATATATTTT CSARGQSSGNTIYF